This section outlines one T cell receptor beta chain sequence together with its context. Its target is unknown. This specimen belongs to a study of OX40 agonist ivuxolimab in advanced cancers. Study background: Dose-escalation patients' cancers were hepatocellular carcinoma, melanoma, renal cell or head and neck cancer. The mean age was approximately 60 years, ranging from 23 to 79, with about four fifths of participants male. Study-level findings and limits: No determination was made of the antigen specificity of the expanded peripheral T cells.

Profiled with immunoSEQ multiplex PCR; TCRdb holds only in-frame clones, not every one. The sample consists of about 62,000 clones, approximately 91% of them appearing once. CDR3 length: 13 residues. Per the germline V gene, CDR1 is SGHRS and CDR2 is YFSETQ. V was shortened by 0 bases and J by 6 bases, with 7 bases between the two germline ends. This chain connects TRBV5-1 to TRBJ2-1; D remains ambiguous. The sequence derives from an adult with an advanced solid tumor such as melanoma, head and neck, liver or kidney cancer. The starting material was CD4+ or CD8+ T cells sorted from blood, obtained in a trial of the OX40 agonist ivuxolimab. CDR3 protein: CASSLEVANEQFF. The CDR3 coding sequence is TGCGCCAGCAGCTTGGAAGTCGCCAATGAGCAGTTCTTC.